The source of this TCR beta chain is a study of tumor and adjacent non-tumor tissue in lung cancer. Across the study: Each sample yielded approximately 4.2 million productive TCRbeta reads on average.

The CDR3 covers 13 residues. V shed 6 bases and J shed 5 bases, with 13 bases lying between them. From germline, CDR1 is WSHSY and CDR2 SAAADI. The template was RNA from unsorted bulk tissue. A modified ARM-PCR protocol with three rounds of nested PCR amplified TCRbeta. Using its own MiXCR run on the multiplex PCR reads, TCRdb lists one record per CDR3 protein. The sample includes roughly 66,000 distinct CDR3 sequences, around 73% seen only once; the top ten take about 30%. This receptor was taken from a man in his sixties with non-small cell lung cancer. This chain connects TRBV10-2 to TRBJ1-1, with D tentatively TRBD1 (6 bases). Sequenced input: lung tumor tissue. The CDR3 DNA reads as TGCGCCAGCAGGTACAGGGTTAGGACTGAAGCTTTCTTT. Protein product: CASRYRVRTEAFF.